The 4 T cell receptor beta chains below were found in one sample sequenced in a study of circulating and synovial CD4+ cells in juvenile arthritis. Sequencing used immunoSEQ multiplex PCR; TCRdb keeps in-frame clones, though not all of them. This sample has tens of thousands of clones, with about 95% found just once. Sequenced sample: CD4+ T cells from blood. All receptors come from a human donor with juvenile idiopathic arthritis.

This chain connects TRBV7-2 to TRBJ2-2; unclear D gene. In germline, CDR1 is SGHTA, CDR2 FQGNSA. V was clipped by 8 bases and J by 7 bases, with 17 bases between them. There are 14 residues in the CDR3. CDR3 DNA sequence: TGTGCCAGCGGCCTCCTCCAGGCCGGCGGGGAGCTGTTTTTT. Translated: CASGLLQAGGELFF. Combining the CDR3 with reference TRBV7-2 and TRBJ2-2 gives the whole variable domain GAGVSQSPSNKVTEKGKDVELRCDPISGHTALYWYRQSLGQGLEFLIYFQGNSAPDKSGLPSDRFSAERTGGSVSTLTIQRTQQEDSAVYLCASGLLQAGGELFFGEGSRLTVL.

The rearrangement links TRBV18 to TRBJ2-1, with D perhaps matching TRBD1 (6 bases). V was trimmed by 4 bases and J by 12 bases, leaving 10 bases between them. This CDR3 has 11 amino acids. Germline CDR1 is KGHSH and CDR2 is LQKENI. CDR3 sequence (DNA): TGTGCCAGCTCACTTCGAGGGGGGCAGTTCTTC. Translation gives CASSLRGGQFF.

This clone occurred once. V is TRBV5-1 and J is TRBJ2-2; maybe TRBD2 (7 bases). This CDR3 is built from 15 residues. The V gene's germline CDR1 is SGHRS and CDR2 YFSETQ. Trimming pared 0 bases from V and 4 bases from J, leaving 10 bases between. CDR3 sequence reads: CASSLEGGVTGELFF. CDR3 nucleotides: TGCGCCAGCAGCTTGGAGGGGGGGGTCACCGGGGAGCTGTTTTTT.

This clone was seen just once. The J gene is TRBJ2-3, the V gene TRBV6-8, with 10 nucleotides matching TRBD2. Germline V gene sequence: CDR1 MNHGY, CDR2 SAAAGT. The V and J ends lost 2 bases and 5 bases, in that order; junction bases with no gene match: 4. The CDR3 extends over 15 amino acids. CDR3 region: CASSYSGGVVDTQYF. CDR3 nucleotides: TGTGCCAGCAGTTACAGCGGGGGGGTGGTAGATACGCAGTATTTT.